What follows is one T cell receptor beta chain and its context. Antigen unknown. Without the conserved terminal phenylalanine or tryptophan, this CDR3 likely stems from a read error. The data originate from a study of response to subunit inactivated influenza vaccine. There are 13 residues in the CDR3. Looked up from germline, CDR1 is MNHEY and CDR2 is SVGAGI. Trimming took off 0 bases at V and 9 bases at J, with 9 bases between the two ends. Study results and caveats: With each seasonal influenza vaccination, the authors suggested, few new T cells are recruited.

TCRdb ran MiXCR on the RT-PCR reads and lists one entry per CDR3 protein. The sample carries hundreds of thousands of distinct CDR3 sequences, 22% recorded once. The sequenced sample was PBMCs from blood, obtained about 20 months after vaccination. The chain carries TRBV6-5 and TRBJ1-5; no clear D. This TCR derives from a man in his fifties or sixties who received an inactivated influenza vaccine. The DNA for the CDR3 is TGTGCCAGCAGTTACTCGAGGTTGGGGCCCCAGCATTCT. Amino acids: CASSYSRLGPQHS.